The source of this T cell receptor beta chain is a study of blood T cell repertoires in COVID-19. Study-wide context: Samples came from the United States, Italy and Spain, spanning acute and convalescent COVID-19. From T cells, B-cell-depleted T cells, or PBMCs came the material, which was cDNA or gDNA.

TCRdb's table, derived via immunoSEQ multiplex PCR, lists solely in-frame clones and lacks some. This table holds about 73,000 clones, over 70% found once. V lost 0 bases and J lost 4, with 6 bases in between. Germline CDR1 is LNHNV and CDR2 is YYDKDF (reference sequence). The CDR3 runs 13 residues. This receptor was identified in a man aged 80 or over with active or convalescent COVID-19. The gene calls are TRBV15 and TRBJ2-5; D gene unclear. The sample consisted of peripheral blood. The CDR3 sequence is CATSRDRGETQYF. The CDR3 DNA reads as TGTGCCACCAGCAGAGATCGAGGAGAGACCCAGTACTTC.